This entry is about one T cell receptor (beta chain). Its antigen is still unknown. This sample is drawn from a study of T cell repertoires in cytomegalovirus infection. Study-wide context: Well-studied HLA-B-restricted epitopes and recently identified HLA-C-restricted epitopes of CMV were both used in the study.

Using its own MiXCR run on the reads, TCRdb lists one record per CDR3 protein. The sample lists fewer than 650,000 distinct CDR3 sequences, 40% occurring once. Findings and caveats of the study: CMV-specific HLA-C-restricted TCR beta clonotypes dominated the ex vivo response. CMV carriers with the relevant HLA were identified by cumulative public TCR beta family frequency.

This CDR3 region has 17 residues. The ends lost 2 bases at V and 14 bases at J; junction bases unmatched: 19. CDR1 MNHEY and CDR2 SMNVEV come from the germline V gene (reference sequence). The starting material was cultured PBMCs, obtained from culture after CMV antigen stimulation. The V and J genes are TRBV27 and TRBJ2-1, with 9 positions matching TRBD1. This TCR was sampled from a human donor in good health (CMV status not recorded). Some clones in this sample may be carry-over from other donors' samples. This CDR3 is CASSLRPPGQGPTQEFF. In nucleotides, the CDR3 is TGTGCCAGCAGTTTACGGCCCCCGGGACAGGGTCCCACGCAGGAGTTCTTC.